This TCR beta chain was identified in a study of cytomegalovirus exposure and HLA in healthy donors. The PCR ran on 60 Vbeta and 13 Jbeta primers. Per the study methods: In a later analysis, about 11 million of tens of millions of unique beta chains occurred in at least two donors. Only in-frame clones appear in the TCRdb table, and some are missing; sequencing was by immunoSEQ multiplex PCR. V, J and clone size were drawn from that table, and D and trimming were deduced from the DNA. The table shows roughly 130,000 clones, with 80% occurring only once. Points from the study as a whole: Researchers catalogued about 150 TCR beta chains as cytomegalovirus-associated. From TCR beta sequences, most subjects' HLA-A and HLA-B alleles were reportedly predicted accurately. Sequencing probably produced one cluster of sequence variants that were highly shared.

About this clone itself: The antigen is undetermined.

Sequenced: PBMCs. The TCR comes from a male donor in good health and CMV-seronegative.

The DNA of the CDR3 is TGTGCCAGCAGTGAGGGGGACAGGGGTAGGGAGCCCCAGCATTTT. This sequence encodes CASSEGDRGREPQHF. V and J are TRBV6-6 and TRBJ1-5, with 10 bases matching TRBD1. The CDR3 contains 15 residues. Germline V gene lookup returns CDR1 MNHNY and CDR2 SVGAGI (reference sequence). Germline trimming cut 5 bases from V and 8 bases from J; bases unmatched to any gene: 9.